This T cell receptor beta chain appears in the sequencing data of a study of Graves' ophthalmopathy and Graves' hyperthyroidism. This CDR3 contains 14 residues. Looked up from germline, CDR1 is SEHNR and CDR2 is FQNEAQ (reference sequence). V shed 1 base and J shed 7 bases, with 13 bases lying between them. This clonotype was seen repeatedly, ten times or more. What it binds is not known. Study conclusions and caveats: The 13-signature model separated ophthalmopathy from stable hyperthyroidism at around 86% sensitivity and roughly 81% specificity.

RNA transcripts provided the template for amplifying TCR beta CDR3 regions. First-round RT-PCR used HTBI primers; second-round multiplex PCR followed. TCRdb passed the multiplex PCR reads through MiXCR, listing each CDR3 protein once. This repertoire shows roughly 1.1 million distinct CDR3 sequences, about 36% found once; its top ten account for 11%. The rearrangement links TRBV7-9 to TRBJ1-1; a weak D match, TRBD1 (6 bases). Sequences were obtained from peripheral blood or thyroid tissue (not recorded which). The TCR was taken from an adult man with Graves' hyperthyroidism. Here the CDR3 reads CASSLEGEGSEAFF. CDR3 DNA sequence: TGTGCCAGCAGCTTAGAGGGGGAGGGTAGTGAAGCTTTCTTT.